These 12 T cell receptor beta chains were sequenced from one sample in a study of T cells in tumors after PD-1 blockade. TCRdb's table, derived via immunoSEQ multiplex PCR, lists solely in-frame clones and lacks some. This sample has 55,000 to 70,000 clones, with around 80% found just once. The sequences come from PBMCs, collected before anti-PD-1 treatment. The receptors here all came from a human donor with basal cell carcinoma.

This clone was detected a few times. The rearrangement joins TRBV7-9 to TRBJ2-1; D gene ambiguous. This CDR3 contains 12 residues. In germline, CDR1 is SEHNR, CDR2 FQNEAQ (reference sequence). V shed 1 base and J shed 7 bases, with 5 bases lying between them. The CDR3 sequence: CASSLELNEQFF. The DNA for the CDR3 is TGTGCCAGCAGCTTAGAGCTGAATGAGCAGTTCTTC.

This sequence joins TRBV12-3 or TRBV12-4 and TRBJ1-2; maybe TRBD1 (5 bases). V lost 5 bases to trimming and J lost 5 bases, with 12 bases between them. This CDR3 comprises 13 residues. For the CDR3, the DNA is TGTGCCAGCAGTAGCTCCCGGGGGTATGGCTACACCTTC. Translated: CASSSSRGYGYTF.

This chain uses TRBV3-1 (or the pseudogene TRBV3-2) with TRBJ1-2; D gene unclear. CDR3 length: 12 amino acids. V shed 4 bases and J shed 0 bases, with 3 bases lying between them. In germline, CDR1 is LGHDT, CDR2 YNNKEL (reference sequence). The CDR3 sequence: CASSLSNYGYTF. In DNA, the CDR3 is TGTGCCAGCAGCCTGTCTAACTATGGCTACACCTTC.

This clone was counted only a few times. The J gene is TRBJ1-1, the V gene TRBV4-1; D is unresolved. The germline gives CDR1 MGHRA, CDR2 YSYEKL. The V end lost 3 bases, the J end lost 2 bases, and 1 base lay between the germline ends. This CDR3 contains 11 residues. In nucleotides, the CDR3 is TGCGCCAGCAGCCACAACACTGAAGCTTTCTTT. This gives the protein CASSHNTEAFF.

The V gene is TRBV9, the J gene TRBJ2-1; 9 positions agree with TRBD2. Germline CDR1 is SGDLS and CDR2 is YYNGEE. The CDR3 length is 13 residues. After removal of 1 base from V and 9 bases from J, the junction contained 2 bases not matched to a gene. CDR3 nucleotides: TGTGCCAGCAGCGTAAATAGCGGGGGTGAGCAGTTCTTC. Protein: CASSVNSGGEQFF.

The V gene is TRBV7-9, the J gene TRBJ1-2; D remains ambiguous. The length of the CDR3 is 15 residues. V lost 5 bases and J lost 1, with 14 bases in between. From germline, CDR1 is SEHNR and CDR2 FQNEAQ (reference sequence). The CDR3 loop is CASSQTSTLNYGYTF. CDR3 in DNA: TGTGCCAGCAGCCAGACAAGCACCCTTAACTATGGCTACACCTTC.

V and J are TRBV21-1 and TRBJ2-7; the table names TRBD2, a call not compared with the DNA. TRBV21-1 constitutes a pseudogene. The CDR3 contains 13 residues. The CDR3 region has the DNA TGTGCCAGCAGGACGGGGACTATCGGCGAGCAGTACTTC. This encodes CASRTGTIGEQYF.

This chain connects TRBV10-3 to TRBJ1-6; 10 bases agree with TRBD1. The CDR3 is 19 amino acids. Germline V gives CDR1 ENHRY, CDR2 SYGVKD. Trimming took 3 bases from V and 1 from J; bases not matched to a gene: 9. For the CDR3, the DNA is TGTGCCATCAGTGATCACCGGGACAGGGGAAAATCCTATAATTCACCCCTCCACTTT. Amino acids: CAISDHRDRGKSYNSPLHF.

Of note for this clone: Other DNA sequences in the sample encode the same CDR3. The V gene is TRBV2, the J gene TRBJ2-6, with a tentative D call TRBD2 (7 bases). V gave up 8 bases and J gave up 2 bases, with 13 bases separating them. Germline loops: CDR1 SNHLY, CDR2 FYNNEI. CDR3 length: 15 residues. CDR3 loop: CASAGEGAGANVLTF. As DNA, the CDR3 is TGTGCCAGCGCAGGGGAGGGGGCTGGGGCCAACGTCCTGACTTTC.

This rearrangement joins TRBV7-9 to TRBJ2-1; 7 bases are shared with TRBD2. Germline V gives CDR1 SEHNR, CDR2 FQNEAQ (reference sequence). With 5 bases clipped from V and 9 bases from J, the junction kept 13 bases outside the gene matches. CDR3 length equals 15 residues. The CDR3 here is CASSLGDYASGEQFF. DNA for the CDR3: TGTGCCAGCAGCCTGGGGGACTATGCGTCCGGTGAGCAGTTCTTC.

The rearrangement links TRBV7-8 to TRBJ2-2; 11 nucleotides line up with TRBD1. The CDR3 is 16 residues long. Germline loops: CDR1 SGHVS, CDR2 FQNEAQ. J gave up 6 bases and V 3 bases, and 6 bases lay outside the gene matches. For the CDR3, the DNA is TGTGCCAGCAGCTTTTCGGGACAGGGGGTGGCCGGGGAGCTGTTTTTT. This codes for CASSFSGQGVAGELFF.

The V call is TRBV2, the J call TRBJ2-5, with D perhaps TRBD2 (7 bases). V shed 7 bases and J shed 7 bases, with 19 bases lying between them. The CDR3 runs 14 residues. The germline V gene encodes CDR1 SNHLY and CDR2 FYNNEI. CDR3 nucleotides: TGTGCCAGCATCGGGGGCTCTAGCGGAGGGACCCAGTACTTC. It codes for CASIGGSSGGTQYF.